This T cell receptor (beta chain) was captured in a study of T cell responses to AZD1222 COVID-19 vaccine. Whole-study results and caveats: Without day 14 samples, only post-peak T cell repertoires were studied. Most donors were white British, females outnumbered males, and clonal diversity was possibly underestimated. A reported finding is that nearly half of spike-specific TCRs target unmutated variant regions.

Clones were sequenced by immunoSEQ multiplex PCR, and TCRdb holds only the in-frame ones, with some missing. The sample holds 150,000 to 200,000 clones, roughly 89% seen once. The V gene lost 5 bases and the J gene lost 9 bases, with 23 bases spanning the gap. Germline V gene sequence: CDR1 MNHEY, CDR2 SMNVEV (reference sequence). The CDR3 is 17 residues long. Regarding this clone: Its antigen is not identified.

Second-dose intervals of approximately 4 or approximately 12 weeks were pooled. The receptor comes from an adult who received the AZD1222 COVID-19 vaccine. V is TRBV27 and J is TRBJ1-6; possibly TRBD1 for D (6 bases). The specimen was peripheral blood, collected 28 days after the second AZD1222 dose. CDR3 protein: CASSAPRTDLTGSPLHF. DNA for the CDR3: TGTGCCAGCAGTGCCCCCCGGACAGACCTCACGGGTTCACCCCTCCACTTT.